This T cell receptor beta chain derives from a study of regulatory T cells after allogeneic stem cell transplantation (dated by TCRdb to 2016 to 2018). In the study overall: Patients were stratified according to whether acute graft-versus-host disease had developed within 100 days after stem cell transplantation. CD4+CD25+CD127- regulatory T cells were obtained from patient PBMCs by means of fluorescence-activated cell sorting. Between patients who did and did not develop acute graft-versus-host disease, the study compared the regulatory T-cell TCR repertoire following allogeneic stem cell transplantation. Conventional CD4+ T cells defined as CD4+CD25+/-CD127+ were also sorted and TCR-sequenced for comparison in the study. Findings and caveats that apply to the study as a whole: Conventional CD4+ T-cell repertoire diversity did not differ significantly between patients with and without graft-versus-host disease. Because of the small patient sample size, validation of the findings in a larger cohort was required. Patients without graft-versus-host disease showed a less diverse, more focused regulatory T-cell TCR repertoire than patients with the disease. No regulatory T-cell clones were found in all patients, and the number of sorted cells showed no significant correlation with the inverse Simpson index. Top 10 regulatory T-cell clones occupied a significantly larger repertoire share in non-GvHD patients, suggesting expansion of presumably allo-specific protective clones.

The CDR3, cysteine through phenylalanine, is 13 amino acids long. Just CDR3 DNA is preserved here, 39 bases in frame from base 1. V was cut back by 5 bases and J by 4 bases, leaving a gap of 11 bases between them. Data came from an Illumina MiSeq. Reverse transcription of RNA was performed with the SMARTer RACE cDNA Amplification kit, after which the TCR beta CDR3 region was amplified. RNA from sorted cells was extracted with the RNeasy Mini Kit. Illumina paired-end sequencing was applied to the TCR beta amplicons. The authors' analysis ran thus. TCR repertoire analysis used MiXCR, VDJtools and the tcR R package. The inverse Simpson index was used to quantify diversity, and clones were categorized as rare, small, medium or expanded according to repertoire proportion. TCRdb applied fastp at Q25 and MiXCR to the public reads, then kept only in-frame beta chains. Identical CDR3 proteins give one entry, which carries the most common genes and DNA. Here the V and J calls rest on TCRdb's processing, not on the authors' analysis. This sample gives under 500 distinct CDR3 sequences in total; roughly a fifth of them show up just once. The ten largest clones add up to around 17% of the sample.

This clonotype is deemed large (0.1 to 1%). Its cognate antigen has yet to be identified. No base qualities exist here, and no much larger clone lies one base off it. The time point label on this specimen signifies: 30 days after allogeneic hematopoietic stem cell transplantation. At 30 days after allogeneic hematopoietic stem cell transplantation, peripheral blood mononuclear cells were collected from the patients. This sequence uses TRBV12-3 or TRBV12-4 and TRBJ2-5, with TRBD2 as a weak D call on 5 bases. The TCR comes from a human patient who had an allogeneic stem cell transplant, so the T cells may come from the graft donor. Sequencing was performed on sorted CD4+ T cells from blood (whether regulatory or conventional is not recorded), taken 30 days after allogeneic stem cell transplant. The encoded CDR3 is CASSPQLVETQYF. Read as DNA, the sequence is TGTGCCAGCAGTCCTCAACTAGTAGAGACCCAGTACTTC.